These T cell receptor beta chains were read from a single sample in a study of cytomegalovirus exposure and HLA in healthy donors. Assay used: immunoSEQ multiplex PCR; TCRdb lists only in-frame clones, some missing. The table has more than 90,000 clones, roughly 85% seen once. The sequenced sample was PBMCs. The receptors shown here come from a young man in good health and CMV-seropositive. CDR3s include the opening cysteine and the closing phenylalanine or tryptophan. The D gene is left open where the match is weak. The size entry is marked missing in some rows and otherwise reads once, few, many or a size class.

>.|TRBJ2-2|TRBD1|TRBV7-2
TGTGCCAGCAGCTGGGACAGGGGGCTAGACGGGGAGCTGTTTTTT
CASSWDRGLDGELFF
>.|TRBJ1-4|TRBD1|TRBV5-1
TGCGCCAGCAGCCCGGGACAGGGTAATGAAAAACTGTTTTTT
CASSPGQGNEKLFF
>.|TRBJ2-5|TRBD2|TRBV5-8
TGTGCCAGCAGCCCCGGGACTAGCCGATCTAAGTACTTC
CASSPGTSRSKYF
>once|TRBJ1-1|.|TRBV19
TGTGCCAGTAGTCCCCTCCCGGGGAGGAACACTGAAGCTTTCTTT
CASSPLPGRNTEAFF
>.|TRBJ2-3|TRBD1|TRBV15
TGTGCCACCAGCAGAGGGTGGGACAGGGGTTCAGATACGCAGTATTTT
CATSRGWDRGSDTQYF
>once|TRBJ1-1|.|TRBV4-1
TGCGCCAGCAGCTACGGACAGTTGAACACTGAAGCTTTCTTT
CASSYGQLNTEAFF
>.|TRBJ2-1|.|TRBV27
TGTGCCAGCAGTTTATCGGGGGGCTCCTACAATGAGCAGTTCTTC
CASSLSGGSYNEQFF
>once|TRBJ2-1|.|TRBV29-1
TGCAGCGTTGAAGGGAGGATAGGGGGAACATCCTACAATGAGCAGTTCTTC
CSVEGRIGGTSYNEQFF
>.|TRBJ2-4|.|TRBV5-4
TGTGCCAGCAGCGGAAACCAGGGATTACTAGCCAAAAACATTCAGTACTTC
CASSGNQGLLAKNIQYF
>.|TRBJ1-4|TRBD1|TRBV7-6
TGTGCCAGCAGCTTATTGCAGGGGGCTAATGAAAAACTGTTTTTT
CASSLLQGANEKLFF
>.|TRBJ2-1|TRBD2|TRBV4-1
TGCGCCAGCAGCCAGGTAGCGGGAGTGGCCTACAATGAGCAGTTCTTC
CASSQVAGVAYNEQFF
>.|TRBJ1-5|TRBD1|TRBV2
TGTGCCAGCAGTGAGGGGACAGAGATCCCCACCTATAGCAATCAGCCCCAGCATTTT
CASSEGTEIPTYSNQPQHF
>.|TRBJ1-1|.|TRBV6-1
TGTGCCAGCAACCCCCGACCAGGAGGGGCTGAAGCTTTCTTT
CASNPRPGGAEAFF
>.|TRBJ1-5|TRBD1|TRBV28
TGTGCCAGCAGTGGGACAGGGGGCTTCAATCAGCCCCAGCATTTT
CASSGTGGFNQPQHF
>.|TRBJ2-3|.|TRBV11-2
TGTGCCAGCAGCTTAAGGGAGAGAGAGTCGGATACGCAGTATTTT
CASSLRERESDTQYF
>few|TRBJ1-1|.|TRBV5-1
TGCGCCAGCAGCCGTCAGCGTACCACTGAAGCTTTCTTT
CASSRQRTTEAFF
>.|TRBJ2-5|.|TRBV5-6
TGTGCCAGCGCCCTTGGGGCTCAGGGGTGGGGAGAGACCCAGTACTTC
CASALGAQGWGETQYF
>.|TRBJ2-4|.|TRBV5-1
TGCGCCAGCAGCCTTGGAGGGGGCGCGAACATTCAGTACTTC
CASSLGGGANIQYF
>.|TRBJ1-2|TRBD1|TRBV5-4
TGTGCCAGCAGCCCGCGTGCTACAGGGGACTATGGCTACACCTTC
CASSPRATGDYGYTF
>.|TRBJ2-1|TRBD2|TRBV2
TGTGCCAGCACCCCCGGGACTAGCGGGAGTGGTGAGCAGTTCTTC
CASTPGTSGSGEQFF
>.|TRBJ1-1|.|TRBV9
TGTGCCAGCAGCCCCTCAAGACGGGGACTTAACACTGAAGCTTTCTTT
CASSPSRRGLNTEAFF
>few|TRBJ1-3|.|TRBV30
TGTGCCTGGAGTGAAACAGGCCCCGAAAACACCATATATTTT
CAWSETGPENTIYF
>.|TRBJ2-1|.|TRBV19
TGTGCCAGTAGTATAATCGTACAGTCAAATGAGCAGTTCTTC
CASSIIVQSNEQFF
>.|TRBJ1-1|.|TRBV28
TGTGCCAGCATCCTAAGGCAGGGCTTGAACACTGAAGCTTTCTTT
CASILRQGLNTEAFF
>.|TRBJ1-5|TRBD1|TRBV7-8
TGTGCCAGCAGCTTCGTAGGACAGGGCGGCAATCAGCCCCAGCATTTT
CASSFVGQGGNQPQHF
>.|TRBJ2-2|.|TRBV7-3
TGTGCCAGCAGCGCCGCGGGCGGAATCACCGGGGAGCTGTTTTTT
CASSAAGGITGELFF
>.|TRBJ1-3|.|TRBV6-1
TGTGCCAGCAGTGGGACAGCAACTGGAAACACCATATATTTT
CASSGTATGNTIYF
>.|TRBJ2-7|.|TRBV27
TGTGCCAGCAGTTCCCCGAGCAGGTACGAGCAGTACTTC
CASSSPSRYEQYF
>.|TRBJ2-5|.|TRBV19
TGTGCCAGTACTGACCTCCCGGGACAAGAGACCCAGTACTTC
CASTDLPGQETQYF
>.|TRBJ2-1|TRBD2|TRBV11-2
TGTGCCAGCAGCTTGTTAGCGGGGGGGCTCTACAATGAGCAGTTCTTC
CASSLLAGGLYNEQFF
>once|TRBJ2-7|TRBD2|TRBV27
TGTGCCAGCAGTTTAGGGAGTGTTAGCGGGGGGGCTGGCTCCTACGAGCAGTACTTC
CASSLGSVSGGAGSYEQYF
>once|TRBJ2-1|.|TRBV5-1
TGCGCCAGCAGCGTAACAGGGTCTGGCGATGAGCAGTTCTTC
CASSVTGSGDEQFF
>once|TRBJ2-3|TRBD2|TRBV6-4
TGTGCCAGCAGTGACTCTAGCGGGGGGGGCACAGATACGCAGTATTTT
CASSDSSGGGTDTQYF
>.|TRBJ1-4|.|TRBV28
TGTGCCAGCACCGCAACTAATGAAAAACTGTTTTTT
CASTATNEKLFF
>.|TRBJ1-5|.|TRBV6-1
TGTGCCAGCAGTCGTGGAGCTGAGCAGCCCCAGCATTTT
CASSRGAEQPQHF
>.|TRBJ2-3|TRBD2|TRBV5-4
TGTGCCAGCAGCTTTCTAGCGGGGGGTACAGATACGCAGTATTTT
CASSFLAGGTDTQYF
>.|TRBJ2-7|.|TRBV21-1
TGTGCCAGCAGCACCAGGACAGGGAGGGAACACGAGCAGTACTTC
CASSTRTGREHEQYF
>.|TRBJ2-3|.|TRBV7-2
TGTGCCAGCAGCTTAATCGACTACACAGATACGCAGTATTTT
CASSLIDYTDTQYF
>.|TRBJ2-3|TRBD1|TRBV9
TGTGCCAGCAGCGTATCCCCCCCAGACAGGGGTCGGGCGCCGGACCCACTTTTCGATCAGTATTTT
CASSVSPPDRGRAPDPLFDQYF
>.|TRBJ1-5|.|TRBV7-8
TGTGCCAGCGCCCGGGACTCAAATCAGCCCCAGCATTTT
CASARDSNQPQHF
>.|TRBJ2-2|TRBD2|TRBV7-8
TGTGCCAGCAGCTTAACTAGCGGGAGGAACACCGGGGAGCTGTTTTTT
CASSLTSGRNTGELFF
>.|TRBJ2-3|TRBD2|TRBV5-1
TGCGCCAGCAGCCGGGGACTAGCGGGGGCAGATACGCAGTATTTT
CASSRGLAGADTQYF
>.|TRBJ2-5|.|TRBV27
TGTGCCAGCAGCGCCAGGGTCTTCCGAGAGACCCAGTACTTC
CASSARVFRETQYF
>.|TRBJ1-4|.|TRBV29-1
TGCAGCGTTGAAGACCGGGACACGTTTGGAAAACTGTTTTTT
CSVEDRDTFGKLFF
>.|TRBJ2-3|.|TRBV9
TGTGCCAGCAGCGTAGGTGAGACTGGCACAGATACGCAGTATTTT
CASSVGETGTDTQYF
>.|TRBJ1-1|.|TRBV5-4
TGTGCCAGCAGCTTGCCACAGAACACTGAAGCTTTCTTT
CASSLPQNTEAFF
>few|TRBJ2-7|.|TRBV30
TGTGCCTGGAGACAGCCGCCCACCTACGAGCAGTACTTC
CAWRQPPTYEQYF
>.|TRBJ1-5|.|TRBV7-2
TGTGCCAGCAGCTTACGAGGGCAGGATCAGCCCCAGCATTTT
CASSLRGQDQPQHF
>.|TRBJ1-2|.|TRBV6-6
TGTGCCAGTACGCACAGGTCAGGGGCTACGAACTATGGCTACACCTTC
CASTHRSGATNYGYTF
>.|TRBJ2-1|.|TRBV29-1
TGCAGCGTTTTAGGAGGCGGGGAGCAGTTCTTC
CSVLGGGEQFF
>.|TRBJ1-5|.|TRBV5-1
TGCGCCAGCAGCTTAGGACAGTCAAGGAATCAGCCCCAGCATTTT
CASSLGQSRNQPQHF
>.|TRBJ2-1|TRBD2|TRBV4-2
TGTGCCAGCAGCCAAGATAAAGCGGGAGTGAGTGAGCAGTTCTTC
CASSQDKAGVSEQFF
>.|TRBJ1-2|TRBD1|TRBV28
TGTGCCAGCAGCGGAGCGGAGGGGGCAAATGGCTACACCTTC
CASSGAEGANGYTF
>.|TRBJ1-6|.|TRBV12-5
TGTGCTAGTGGTTTGCAACTTTTTAATTCACCCCTCCACTTT
CASGLQLFNSPLHF
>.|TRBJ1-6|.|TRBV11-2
TGTGCCAGCAGCTTAGTCAGGGATGGGTCACCCCTCCACTTT
CASSLVRDGSPLHF
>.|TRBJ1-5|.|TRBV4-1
TGCGCCAGCAGCCAAGACGGGGGAGCCAGGGAACTAAATCAGCCCCAGCATTTT
CASSQDGGARELNQPQHF
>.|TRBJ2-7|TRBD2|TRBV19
TGTGCCACCGGACCGGGACTAGTAAACCGCTACGAGCAGTACTTC
CATGPGLVNRYEQYF
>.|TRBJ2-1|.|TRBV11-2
TGTGCCAGCAGTTCGCTTGACAGGATCTATGAGCAGTTCTTC
CASSSLDRIYEQFF
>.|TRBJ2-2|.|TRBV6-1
TGTGCCAGCAGTGTAGCCGGGGAGCTGTTTTTT
CASSVAGELFF